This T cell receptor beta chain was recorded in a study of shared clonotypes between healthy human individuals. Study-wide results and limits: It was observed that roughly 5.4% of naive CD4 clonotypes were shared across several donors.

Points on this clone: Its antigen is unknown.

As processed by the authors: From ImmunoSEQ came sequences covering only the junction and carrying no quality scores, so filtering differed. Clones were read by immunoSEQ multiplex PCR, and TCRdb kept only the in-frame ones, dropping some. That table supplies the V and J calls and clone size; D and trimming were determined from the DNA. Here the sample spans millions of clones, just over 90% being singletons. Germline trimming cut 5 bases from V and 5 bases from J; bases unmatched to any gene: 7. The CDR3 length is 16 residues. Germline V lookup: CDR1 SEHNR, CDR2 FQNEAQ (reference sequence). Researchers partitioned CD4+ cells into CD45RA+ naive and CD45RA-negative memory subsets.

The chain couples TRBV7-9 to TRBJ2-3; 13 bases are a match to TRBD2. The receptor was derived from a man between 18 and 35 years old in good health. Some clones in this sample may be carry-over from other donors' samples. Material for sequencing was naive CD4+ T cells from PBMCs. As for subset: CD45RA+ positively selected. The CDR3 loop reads CASSARLAGGRDTQYF. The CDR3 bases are TGTGCCAGCAGCGCCAGACTAGCGGGAGGTAGAGATACGCAGTATTTT. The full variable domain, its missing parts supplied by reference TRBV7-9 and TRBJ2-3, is DTGVSQNPRHKITKRGQNVTFRCDPISEHNRLYWYRQTLGQGPEFLTYFQNEAQLEKSRLLSDRFSAERPKGSFSTLEIQRTEQGDSAMYLCASSARLAGGRDTQYFGPGTRLTVL.